One and the same sample provided the 26 T cell receptor beta chains below, sequenced in a study of OX40 agonist ivuxolimab in advanced cancers. The library was obtained by the immunoSEQ multiplex PCR assay. Here the immuneACCESS table is served through TCRdb, limited to in-frame sequences with V and J called. Missing clones are a known gap in these copies; in checked studies unresolved V genes cover under half, and the rest lacks a known reason. The sample has tens of thousands of clones on record, about four fifths of them singletons. The ten largest clonotypes hold 5% to 6% of the sample. The sequencing used CD4+ or CD8+ T cells sorted from blood, collected in a trial of the OX40 agonist ivuxolimab. These receptors originate from an adult with an advanced solid tumor such as melanoma, head and neck, liver or kidney cancer.

The rearrangement joins TRBV11-3 to TRBJ2-5; 9 positions match TRBD2. The J segment lost 0 bases and the V segment lost 4 bases, leaving 9 bases of the junction unmatched. The germline gives CDR1 SGHNT, CDR2 YENEEA. The CDR3 extends over 17 amino acids. The CDR3 protein is CASSSPLAGGYQETQYF. The CDR3 DNA reads TGTGCCAGCAGCTCACCCCTGGCGGGGGGGTACCAAGAGACCCAGTACTTC.

V is TRBV4-2 and J is TRBJ2-2, with 8 positions matching TRBD1. V lost 4 bases to trimming and J lost 2 bases; unmatched junction nucleotides: 9. Germline-derived CDR1 and CDR2 are LGHNA and YNFKEQ. This CDR3 is built from 17 residues. The CDR3 here is CASSRTAGGANTGELFF. Here the CDR3 DNA reads TGTGCCAGCAGCCGGACCGCAGGGGGCGCAAACACCGGGGAGCTGTTTTTT.

This sequence joins TRBV9 and TRBJ2-1; D remains unclear. Germline V gene lookup returns CDR1 SGDLS and CDR2 YYNGEE. With 3 bases removed from V and 2 bases from J, the gap between germline ends came to 12 bases. The CDR3 totals 15 residues. The CDR3 region is CASSARDNPYNEQFF. The CDR3 coding sequence is TGTGCCAGCAGCGCGAGAGATAACCCCTACAATGAGCAGTTCTTC.

The chain recombines TRBV6-5 with TRBJ1-1; 7 positions match TRBD1. CDR1 is MNHEY and CDR2 is SVGAGI in the germline V gene. The trim removed 6 bases at V and 6 bases at J, leaving 7 bases unmatched. The CDR3 consists of 13 residues. The CDR3, as DNA: TGTGCCAGCAGCCATAGACAGGGTCCTGAAGCTTTCTTT. This translates into CASSHRQGPEAFF.

The genes are TRBV19 and TRBJ1-2; no firm D call. Trimming took 6 bases from V and 3 from J, leaving 2 bases between them. The CDR3 sequence is 10 residues long. Germline V gene lookup returns CDR1 LNHDA and CDR2 SQIVND (reference sequence). This chain's CDR3 is CASSDYGYTF. The CDR3, as DNA: TGTGCCAGTAGCGACTATGGCTACACCTTC.

The rearrangement joins TRBV7-6 to TRBJ2-1, with 8 bases identical to TRBD1. CDR1 is SGHVS, CDR2 FNYEAQ, per germline. V dropped 4 bases and J dropped 8; count of bases not matched to a gene: 10. The CDR3 is 15 residues long. CDR3 in DNA: TGTGCCAGCAGCTCTACCTACAGGGGGGAGGATGAGCAGTTCTTC. Encoded protein: CASSSTYRGEDEQFF.

The chain links TRBV4-3 to TRBJ2-7; 8 bases align to TRBD1. Looked up from germline, CDR1 is LGHNA and CDR2 is YSLEER. The CDR3 runs 16 residues. The V and J ends lost 0 bases and 3 bases, in that order; junction bases with no gene match: 7. Written as DNA, the CDR3 is TGCGCCAGCAGCCAAGATCGTTTTACAGGGGGCTACGAGCAGTACTTC. It translates to CASSQDRFTGGYEQYF.

The chain combines TRBV7-2 with TRBJ2-3, with a tentative D call TRBD2 (5 bases). Per the germline V gene, CDR1 is SGHTA and CDR2 is FQGNSA. The CDR3 contains 13 residues. V lost 1 base and J lost 5, with 7 bases in between. For the CDR3, the DNA is TGTGCCAGCAGCTTAGGAAGCGGAGATACGCAGTATTTT. This translates into CASSLGSGDTQYF.

This clone was seen only a few times. The chain couples TRBV10-1 to TRBJ1-2, with D unclear. The CDR3 is made up of 13 amino acids. The germline CDR1 and CDR2 sequences are WNHNN and SYGVQD (reference sequence). The germline V and J ends were trimmed by 3 bases and 3 bases, with 8 bases remaining between them. The CDR3 region has the DNA TGCGCCAGCAGTGAACGGCAGCACTATGGCTACACCTTC. Its protein product is CASSERQHYGYTF.

This clone has a handful of counts. This chain connects TRBV15 to TRBJ2-3; TRBD1 matches 10 bases. The ends lost 0 bases at V and 6 bases at J; junction bases unmatched: 6. This CDR3 is 16 amino acids long. From germline, CDR1 is LNHNV and CDR2 YYDKDF (reference sequence). In nucleotides, the CDR3 is TGTGCCACCAGCAGAGATCGTGGGACAGGGGTTGATACGCAGTATTTT. Its protein is CATSRDRGTGVDTQYF.

Note on this clone: Other DNA sequences from this sample encode an identical CDR3 as well. This chain uses TRBV6-5 with TRBJ2-7; 7 bases line up with TRBD1. Trimming cost V 6 bases and J 3 bases; bases outside gene matches: 5. From germline, CDR1 is MNHEY and CDR2 SVGAGI. The CDR3 is made up of 13 amino acids. The CDR3 reads CASSLQGSYEQYF. The DNA for the CDR3 is TGTGCCAGCAGCCTACAGGGGAGCTACGAGCAGTACTTC.

The chain joins TRBV7-9 to TRBJ2-1; 12 bases agree with TRBD1. The germline V gene encodes CDR1 SEHNR and CDR2 FQNEAQ (reference sequence). The V segment lost 4 bases and the J segment 7 bases; nucleotides outside the gene matches: 5. The CDR3 sequence is 15 residues long. The CDR3 loop is CASSSGTGGGNEQFF. Here the CDR3 DNA reads TGTGCCAGCAGCTCAGGGACAGGGGGCGGAAATGAGCAGTTCTTC.

This sequence joins TRBV6-1 and TRBJ2-7; D unresolved. The ends were cut back, 1 base at V and 0 bases at J, with 19 bases in the middle. Germline-derived CDR1 and CDR2 are MNHNS and SASEGT. The CDR3 has 18 amino acids. For the CDR3, the DNA is TGTGCCAGCAGTGAAGTTCGACAACCGTTATCCCCCTCCTACGAGCAGTACTTC. Translating gives CASSEVRQPLSPSYEQYF.

The rearrangement joins TRBV7-9 to TRBJ2-1, with D unresolved. The germline CDR1 and CDR2 sequences are SEHNR and FQNEAQ (reference sequence). CDR3 length: 17 residues. V lost 0 bases to trimming and J lost 0 bases, with 12 bases between them. The CDR3 region has the DNA TGTGCCAGCAGCTTAGCCCGTGGGGTGAGCTCCTACAATGAGCAGTTCTTC. Its translation: CASSLARGVSSYNEQFF.

The genes are TRBV7-9 and TRBJ1-6; D is undetermined. The CDR3 is 15 amino acids. V lost 2 bases and J lost 3, with 8 bases in between. From germline, CDR1 is SEHNR and CDR2 FQNEAQ (reference sequence). The CDR3 sequence is CASSLQTFYNSPLHF. The DNA for the CDR3 is TGTGCCAGCAGCTTACAGACGTTCTATAATTCACCCCTCCACTTT.

V and J are TRBV29-1 and TRBJ1-5; TRBD1 might be the D (6 bases). Germline CDR1 reads SQVTM; CDR2 reads ANQGSEA. The CDR3 extends over 13 amino acids. The V and J ends lost 6 bases and 3 bases respectively, with 12 bases between them. CDR3 sequence: CSVEQGPNQPQHF. The CDR3 DNA reads as TGCAGCGTAGAACAGGGCCCCAATCAGCCCCAGCATTTT.

This clone is a singleton in its sample. V usage is TRBV30 and J usage is TRBJ2-6; D not resolved. The V and J ends lost 3 bases and 0 bases respectively, with 18 bases between them. The CDR3 consists of 18 residues. Germline CDR1 and CDR2: GTSNPN and SVGIG (reference sequence). In nucleotides, the CDR3 is TGTGCCTGGAGGGGTCGTGTCCTGGGGTTCTCTGGGGCCAACGTCCTGACTTTC. This gives the protein CAWRGRVLGFSGANVLTF.

V is TRBV19 and J is TRBJ2-3; possible D gene TRBD2, 6 bases. This CDR3 is built from 15 residues. Per the germline V gene, CDR1 is LNHDA and CDR2 is SQIVND (reference sequence). V lost 3 bases, J lost 4 bases, and 14 bases lay in between. CDR3 in amino acids: CASSIQSPGADTQYF. CDR3 nucleotide sequence: TGTGCCAGTAGTATCCAGAGCCCGGGGGCAGATACGCAGTATTTT.

The chain couples TRBV19 to TRBJ2-5, with 7 bases aligning to TRBD1. Near its end, the DNA agrees better with TRBJ2-7, so the J call may be wrong. This CDR3 is built from 15 residues. Germline CDR1 reads LNHDA; CDR2 reads SQIVND (reference sequence). CDR3 amino acids: CASSIMTGKAYEQYF. The DNA of the CDR3 is TGTGCCAGTAGTATCATGACAGGGAAAGCCTACGAGCAGTACTTC.

This clone was observed a handful of times. V usage is TRBV15 and J usage is TRBJ2-1; D is ambiguous. Germline loops: CDR1 LNHNV, CDR2 YYDKDF (reference sequence). The CDR3 loop spans 11 amino acids. The germline V and J ends were trimmed by 1 base and 10 bases, with 5 bases remaining between them. This chain's CDR3 is CATSRGGEQFF. The CDR3 DNA reads TGTGCCACCAGCAGAGGCGGAGAGCAGTTCTTC.

This sequence joins TRBV9 and TRBJ2-7; TRBD1 matches at 7 bases. Trimming cost V 2 bases and J 6 bases; bases outside gene matches: 5. Germline CDR1 SGDLS, CDR2 YYNGEE. This CDR3 is built from 13 residues. The chain's CDR3 is CASSVKGAGEQYF. The CDR3 region has the DNA TGTGCCAGCAGCGTTAAGGGGGCAGGCGAGCAGTACTTC.

The V and J genes are TRBV27 and TRBJ1-2; TRBD1 might be the D (5 bases). The ends were cut back, 10 bases at V and 5 bases at J, with 8 bases in the middle. CDR3 length: 10 amino acids. The germline V gene has CDR1 MNHEY and CDR2 SMNVEV (reference sequence). The CDR3 protein is CATGGYGYTF. In DNA, the CDR3 is TGTGCCACCGGGGGGTATGGCTACACCTTC.

CDR3 residues: CASSEEVGTYEQYF. The CDR3 DNA is TGTGCCAGCAGTGAAGAAGTGGGCACCTACGAGCAGTACTTC. V usage is TRBV6-1 and J usage is TRBJ2-7; D is unclear. CDR3 length: 14 amino acids. Germline CDR1 and CDR2: MNHNS and SASEGT. V lost 1 base and J 2 bases, leaving 9 bases between the germline ends.

V usage is TRBV6-5 and J usage is TRBJ2-4; D is uncertain. The CDR3 is 15 amino acids. V lost 4 bases and J lost 2, with 12 bases in between. Germline V gene data show CDR1 as MNHEY and CDR2 as SVGAGI. The DNA for the CDR3 is TGTGCCAGCAGTTTTGGTCGGCAACCCAAAAACATTCAGTACTTC. Translated: CASSFGRQPKNIQYF.

This chain uses TRBV7-6 with TRBJ2-2, with a possible D match to TRBD1 (6 bases). V gave up 1 base and J gave up 5 bases, with 11 bases separating them. CDR1 is SGHVS, CDR2 FNYEAQ, per germline. The CDR3 totals 15 residues. This CDR3 reads CASSLGGQKTGELFF. CDR3 DNA: TGTGCCAGCAGCTTAGGGGGGCAGAAGACCGGGGAGCTGTTTTTT.

The genes are TRBV27 and TRBJ1-3; no reliable D call. CDR1 and CDR2 from the germline V gene are MNHEY and SMNVEV (reference sequence). Between the trimmed V and J ends, which lost 0 bases and 3 bases, there was a span of 12 bases. The CDR3 has 16 residues. The CDR3 here is CASSLSAGWVGNTIYF. CDR3 sequence (DNA): TGTGCCAGCAGTTTATCGGCCGGGTGGGTTGGAAACACCATATATTTT.